The next 25 T cell receptor beta chains were all read from a single sample in a study of OX40 agonist ivuxolimab in advanced cancers. Only in-frame clones appear in the TCRdb table, and some are missing; sequencing was by immunoSEQ multiplex PCR. The sample records some 17,000 clones, over 75% being singletons. Source: CD4+ or CD8+ T cells sorted from blood, taken in a trial of the OX40 agonist ivuxolimab. These receptors were taken from an adult with an advanced solid tumor such as melanoma, head and neck, liver or kidney cancer.

This chain links TRBV7-9 with TRBJ2-1, with TRBD1 matching over 7 bases. This CDR3 region has 14 residues. With V trimmed by 6 bases and J by 8 bases, 10 bases remained unmatched. CDR1 and CDR2 from the germline V gene are SEHNR and FQNEAQ (reference sequence). The CDR3 sequence is CASRAGTAFDEQFF. DNA of the CDR3: TGTGCCAGCAGAGCCGGGACAGCGTTTGATGAGCAGTTCTTC.

The J gene is TRBJ2-7, the V gene TRBV28; 8 nucleotides match TRBD1. The junction had 17 bases not matched to a gene; V was cut back by 7 bases and J by 6 bases. This CDR3 is 16 amino acids long. Germline V gives CDR1 MDHEN, CDR2 SYDVKM. The CDR3 nucleotides read TGTGCCAGCACCCACAGAGACAGGGGAAGAATGGGCGAGCAGTACTTC. It specifies CASTHRDRGRMGEQYF.

The chain uses TRBV6-6 and TRBJ2-7; D perhaps matches TRBD2 (6 bases). This CDR3 spans 13 amino acids. In germline, CDR1 is MNHNY, CDR2 SVGAGI (reference sequence). Trimming left V 3 bases short and J 6 bases short, with 12 bases between. The CDR3 bases are TGTGCCAGCAGTTATGGTGGCGGGGCCGAGCAGTACTTC. This codes for CASSYGGGAEQYF.

This CDR3 reads CASSEVDSGANVLTF. CDR3 nucleotides: TGTGCCAGCAGTGAGGTAGACTCTGGGGCCAACGTCCTGACTTTC. V and J are TRBV2 and TRBJ2-6; D uncertain. The germline CDR1 and CDR2 sequences are SNHLY and FYNNEI. The CDR3 has 15 amino acids. Trimming left V 3 bases short and J 0 bases short, with 6 bases between.

This chain uses TRBV7-6 with TRBJ2-5; 14 bases match TRBD2. Germline CDR1 and CDR2: SGHVS and FNYEAQ. V gave up 5 bases and J gave up 5 bases; unmatched junction bases: 13. CDR3 size: 18 residues. The CDR3 DNA follows: TGTGCCAGCAGCCGGGGACTAGCGGGAGTTTTGTCATGGGAGACCCAGTACTTC. Protein: CASSRGLAGVLSWETQYF.

About this clone itself: At one boundary the junction diverges from the germline segment, which might be a read error. This same CDR3 is encoded by further DNA sequences in the sample. The J gene is TRBJ2-1, the V gene TRBV19; D may be TRBD1 (6 bases). This CDR3 has 14 residues. The V gene's germline CDR1 is LNHDA and CDR2 SQIVND (reference sequence). This CDR3 reads CASSTGVAYNEQFF. For the CDR3, the DNA is TGTGCCAGTAGTACAGGGGTCGCCTACAACGAGCAGTTCTTC.

The count of this clone is one. Being one base from a much bigger clone, this may be a read error. The chain links TRBV27 to TRBJ2-1; D may be TRBD2 (7 bases). Germline assignment: CDR1 MNHEY and CDR2 SMNVEV (reference sequence). CDR3 size: 15 residues. Trimming stripped 6 bases from V and 3 bases from J, with 15 bases between. The chain's CDR3 is CASSVGGGGYNEQFF. CDR3 DNA sequence: TGTGCCAGCAGCGTCGGGGGAGGGGGCTACAATGAGCAGTTCTTC.

CDR3 DNA: TGTGCCAGTAGTATTTCCGGGACAGGGTTTCCGAACACTGAAGCTTTCTTT. This encodes CASSISGTGFPNTEAFF. The chain uses TRBV19 and TRBJ1-1, with 9 nucleotides matching TRBD1. CDR1 is LNHDA and CDR2 is SQIVND in the germline V gene (reference sequence). J lost 1 base, V lost 3 bases, and 9 bases had no gene match. This CDR3 region has 17 residues.

The J gene is TRBJ1-2, the V gene TRBV27; D ambiguous. The CDR3 length is 13 residues. The V gene's germline CDR1 is MNHEY and CDR2 SMNVEV (reference sequence). Trimming removed 0 bases at V and 2 bases at J, with 4 bases between. CDR3: CASSLSTNYGYTF. The CDR3 nucleotides are TGTGCCAGCAGTTTATCGACAAACTATGGCTACACCTTC.

For the CDR3, the DNA is TGTGCCAGCAGCCTCATCGGGAGGGGGTTGGAGACCCAGTACTTC. Translated: CASSLIGRGLETQYF. This chain links TRBV7-9 with TRBJ2-5; 8 bases are shared with TRBD2. V dropped 5 bases and J dropped 5; count of bases not matched to a gene: 10. The CDR3 runs 15 residues. The germline CDR1 and CDR2 sequences are SEHNR and FQNEAQ (reference sequence).

This chain links TRBV7-9 with TRBJ1-1; D gene unclear. Germline V lookup: CDR1 SEHNR, CDR2 FQNEAQ (reference sequence). The CDR3 consists of 11 residues. V was shortened by 5 bases and J by 2 bases, with 3 bases between the two germline ends. CDR3 bases: TGTGCCAGCAGCGGCAACACTGAAGCTTTCTTT. Its protein product is CASSGNTEAFF. The whole variable domain, filled in from reference TRBV7-9 and TRBJ1-1, reads DTGVSQNPRHKITKRGQNVTFRCDPISEHNRLYWYRQTLGQGPEFLTYFQNEAQLEKSRLLSDRFSAERPKGSFSTLEIQRTEQGDSAMYLCASSGNTEAFFGQGTRLTVV.

CDR3 sequence (DNA): TGTGCCACCAGCACTTCGGCGGAGATAGCGGGGGGTTACGAGCAGTACTTC. Amino acid sequence: CATSTSAEIAGGYEQYF. The chain recombines TRBV15 with TRBJ2-7, with 10 bases matching TRBD2. Germline V CDR1 and CDR2: LNHNV, YYDKDF (reference sequence). The junction had 13 bases not matched to a gene; V was cut back by 4 bases and J by 4 bases. CDR3 length: 17 amino acids.

V and J are TRBV5-3 and TRBJ1-1; 10 bases align to TRBD1. TRBV5-3 qualifies as an ORF whose function is uncertain. CDR3 size: 15 residues. Germline trimming cut 4 bases from V and 1 base from J; bases unmatched to any gene: 4. This CDR3 is CARSLWTGGNTEAFF. In DNA, the CDR3 is TGTGCCAGAAGCCTCTGGACAGGGGGGAACACTGAAGCTTTCTTT.

The chain joins TRBV11-2 to TRBJ2-1; TRBD1 agrees at 9 bases. Germline lookup yields CDR1 SGHAT and CDR2 FQNNGV. V shed 0 bases, J shed 13 bases, and the junction held 10 bases outside the gene matches. The CDR3 is 15 amino acids. CDR3 region: CASSLEVADRGSQFF. The CDR3 bases are TGTGCCAGCAGCTTAGAGGTGGCGGACAGGGGATCCCAGTTCTTC.

V and J are TRBV7-8 and TRBJ2-5; TRBD2 aligns across 13 bases. V gave up 5 bases and J gave up 3 bases; unmatched junction bases: 3. Looked up from germline, CDR1 is SGHVS and CDR2 is FQNEAQ. The CDR3 is made up of 15 amino acids. The CDR3 protein is CASSPGTSGKETQYF. CDR3 DNA sequence: TGTGCCAGCAGCCCGGGGACTAGCGGGAAAGAGACCCAGTACTTC. The full variable domain, completed using reference TRBV7-8 and TRBJ2-5, is GAGVSQSPRYKVAKRGQDVALRCDPISGHVSLFWYQQALGQGPEFLTYFQNEAQLDKSGLPSDRFFAERPEGSVSTLKIQRTQQEDSAVYLCASSPGTSGKETQYFGPGTRLLVL.

The chain recombines TRBV27 with TRBJ2-1; 13 nucleotides match TRBD2. Trimming removed 0 bases from V and 9 bases from J; junction bases left unmatched: 8. The CDR3 is 17 amino acids. Germline CDR1 and CDR2: MNHEY and SMNVEV (reference sequence). The CDR3 is CASSLSVGLAGVVEQFF. CDR3 nucleotide sequence: TGTGCCAGCAGTTTATCCGTCGGACTAGCGGGAGTGGTTGAGCAGTTCTTC.

Turning to this clone: A read error may account for a junction end that differs from germline. The chain is built from TRBV25-1 and TRBJ2-1; a weak D match, TRBD1 (5 bases). Germline CDR1 reads MGHDK; CDR2 reads SYGVNS. The CDR3 sequence is 11 residues long. CDR3 residues: CASKKGLGEIF. The CDR3 nucleotides read TGTGCCAGCAAAAAGGGGCTCGGTGAGATCTTC.

The V call is TRBV4-1, the J call TRBJ2-2; the D gene could be TRBD1 or TRBD2 (5 bases each). Germline CDR1 and CDR2: MGHRA and YSYEKL. Trimming stripped 4 bases from V and 5 bases from J, with 26 bases between. The CDR3 consists of 19 residues. The CDR3 region is CASSPPPGSSEGFTGELFF. The CDR3 DNA reads as TGCGCCAGCAGCCCCCCCCCGGGGAGCAGTGAGGGGTTTACCGGGGAGCTGTTTTTT.

V and J are TRBV6-1 and TRBJ1-1; D remains ambiguous. The CDR3 has 13 residues. V lost 2 bases to trimming and J lost 10 bases, with 14 bases between them. Germline V gives CDR1 MNHNS, CDR2 SASEGT. The CDR3 DNA reads as TGTGCCAGCAGTGAAAGGGAGCATTCGGCAGCTTTCTTT. This sequence encodes CASSEREHSAAFF.

Concerning this clone itself: An end of the junction does not agree with germline; a read error may underlie this. The chain joins TRBV7-7 to TRBJ2-5; either TRBD1 or TRBD2 may fit D (6 bases each). CDR1 is SSHAT, CDR2 FNYEAQ, per germline (reference sequence). There are 15 residues in the CDR3. The CDR3: CASSSWSGQGETQYF. CDR3 bases: TGTGCTAGCAGCTCATGGAGCGGGCAGGGGGAGACCCAGTACTTC.

This rearrangement joins TRBV7-8 to TRBJ1-2; 8 bases map to TRBD1. Germline CDR1 reads SGHVS; CDR2 reads FQNEAQ. This CDR3 has 17 amino acids. V dropped 7 bases and J dropped 6; count of bases not matched to a gene: 19. Here the CDR3 reads CASKLPGQGLKGDGYTF. The DNA of the CDR3 is TGTGCCAGCAAATTACCAGGACAGGGTTTGAAGGGAGATGGCTACACCTTC.

This rearrangement joins TRBV11-3 to TRBJ2-1; 7 bases are shared with TRBD2. The CDR3 consists of 16 residues. With V trimmed by 0 bases and J by 4 bases, 6 bases remained unmatched. Germline V gene data show CDR1 as SGHNT and CDR2 as YENEEA. The CDR3 DNA is TGTGCCAGCAGCTTAGATCGCGGGAGTGGGTACAATGAGCAGTTCTTC. Translated, it gives CASSLDRGSGYNEQFF.

The chain is built from TRBV4-2 and TRBJ1-1, with TRBD1 as a possible D gene (5 bases). Trimming removed 5 bases at V and 0 bases at J, with 16 bases between. The CDR3 length is 16 residues. In germline, CDR1 is LGHNA, CDR2 YNFKEQ. The CDR3 region has the DNA TGTGCCAGCAGCTGGGGGGTTTTGGGGATGAACACTGAAGCTTTCTTT. It yields the protein CASSWGVLGMNTEAFF.

The V call is TRBV5-6, the J call TRBJ2-7; 7 positions agree with TRBD1. V lost 0 bases, J lost 7 bases, and 7 bases stayed unmatched. Germline loops: CDR1 SGHDT, CDR2 YYEEEE. This CDR3 spans 14 amino acids. The CDR3 loop reads CASSLDRGDREQYF. The CDR3 nucleotides are TGTGCCAGCAGCTTGGACAGGGGAGATCGGGAGCAGTACTTC. The whole variable domain, filled in from reference TRBV5-6 and TRBJ2-7, reads DAGVTQSPTHLIKTRGQQVTLRCSPKSGHDTVSWYQQALGQGPQFIFQYYEEEERQRGNFPDRFSGHQFPNYSSELNVNALLLGDSALYLCASSLDRGDREQYFGPGTRLTVT.

The CDR3 spells CASSSSGTGDEKLFF. Here the CDR3 DNA reads TGTGCCAGCAGCTCCTCCGGGACAGGGGACGAAAAACTGTTTTTT. The V and J genes are TRBV7-9 and TRBJ1-4, with 10 bases identical to TRBD1. This CDR3 has 15 amino acids. CDR1 SEHNR and CDR2 FQNEAQ come from the germline V gene (reference sequence). After removal of 4 bases from V and 8 bases from J, the junction contained 7 bases not matched to a gene.